The 5 T cell receptor beta chains below were found in one sample sequenced in a study of somatic mutations in cytotoxic T cells in rheumatoid arthritis. The method was immunoSEQ multiplex PCR; TCRdb's version includes in-frame clones alone and lacks a portion of them. In the table there are around 20,000 clones, over 80% of which are singletons. The sequenced sample consisted of CD8+ T cells sorted from blood. These receptors were collected from a man aged 18 to 30 with rheumatoid arthritis.

J is TRBJ1-1 and V is TRBV5-5; D is undetermined. CDR3 length equals 15 residues. The V and J ends lost 4 bases and 3 bases respectively, with 16 bases between them. CDR1 and CDR2 from the germline V gene are SGHKS and YYEKEE (reference sequence). The CDR3 nucleotides read TGTGCCAGCAGCCCCCGACCGGATAGGGACACTGAAGCTTTCTTT. Its translation is CASSPRPDRDTEAFF.

CDR3 in DNA: TGTGCCAGCGCGGGACTAGCGGGGGGGCAGCAAGATACGCAGTATTTT. Amino acids: CASAGLAGGQQDTQYF. The chain joins TRBV19 to TRBJ2-3, with 16 bases aligning to TRBD2. This CDR3 spans 16 amino acids. Germline CDR1 is LNHDA and CDR2 is SQIVND (reference sequence). V was pared by 9 bases and J by 5 bases, with 8 bases of the junction left unmatched.

This clone showed up just once. The chain combines TRBV7-9 with TRBJ2-2, with D possibly being TRBD1 (5 bases). The CDR3 loop spans 15 amino acids. The V and J ends lost 5 bases and 0 bases respectively, with 10 bases between them. The germline CDR1 and CDR2 sequences are SEHNR and FQNEAQ (reference sequence). CDR3: CASSLWGTNTGELFF. The CDR3 region has the DNA TGTGCCAGCAGCCTTTGGGGCACGAACACCGGGGAGCTGTTTTTT.

The V gene is TRBV15, the J gene TRBJ2-2; D is unclear. The CDR3 is 14 amino acids. Per germline, CDR1 LNHNV and CDR2 YYDKDF (reference sequence). V lost 7 bases to trimming and J lost 1 base, with 10 bases between them. In DNA form, the CDR3 reads TGTGCCACCAAGGAGAGATTGAACACCGGGGAGCTGTTTTTT. It yields the protein CATKERLNTGELFF.

V usage is TRBV12-5 and J usage is TRBJ2-7, with D perhaps given as TRBD1 or TRBD2 (5 bases each). V shed 7 bases and J shed 5 bases, with 21 bases lying between them. Germline CDR1 is LGHNT and CDR2 is FRNRAP. CDR3 length: 15 residues. DNA of the CDR3: TGTGCTAGTGCCTATGAGGGGCAGGGTACGGACGAGCAGTACTTC. Its protein product is CASAYEGQGTDEQYF.